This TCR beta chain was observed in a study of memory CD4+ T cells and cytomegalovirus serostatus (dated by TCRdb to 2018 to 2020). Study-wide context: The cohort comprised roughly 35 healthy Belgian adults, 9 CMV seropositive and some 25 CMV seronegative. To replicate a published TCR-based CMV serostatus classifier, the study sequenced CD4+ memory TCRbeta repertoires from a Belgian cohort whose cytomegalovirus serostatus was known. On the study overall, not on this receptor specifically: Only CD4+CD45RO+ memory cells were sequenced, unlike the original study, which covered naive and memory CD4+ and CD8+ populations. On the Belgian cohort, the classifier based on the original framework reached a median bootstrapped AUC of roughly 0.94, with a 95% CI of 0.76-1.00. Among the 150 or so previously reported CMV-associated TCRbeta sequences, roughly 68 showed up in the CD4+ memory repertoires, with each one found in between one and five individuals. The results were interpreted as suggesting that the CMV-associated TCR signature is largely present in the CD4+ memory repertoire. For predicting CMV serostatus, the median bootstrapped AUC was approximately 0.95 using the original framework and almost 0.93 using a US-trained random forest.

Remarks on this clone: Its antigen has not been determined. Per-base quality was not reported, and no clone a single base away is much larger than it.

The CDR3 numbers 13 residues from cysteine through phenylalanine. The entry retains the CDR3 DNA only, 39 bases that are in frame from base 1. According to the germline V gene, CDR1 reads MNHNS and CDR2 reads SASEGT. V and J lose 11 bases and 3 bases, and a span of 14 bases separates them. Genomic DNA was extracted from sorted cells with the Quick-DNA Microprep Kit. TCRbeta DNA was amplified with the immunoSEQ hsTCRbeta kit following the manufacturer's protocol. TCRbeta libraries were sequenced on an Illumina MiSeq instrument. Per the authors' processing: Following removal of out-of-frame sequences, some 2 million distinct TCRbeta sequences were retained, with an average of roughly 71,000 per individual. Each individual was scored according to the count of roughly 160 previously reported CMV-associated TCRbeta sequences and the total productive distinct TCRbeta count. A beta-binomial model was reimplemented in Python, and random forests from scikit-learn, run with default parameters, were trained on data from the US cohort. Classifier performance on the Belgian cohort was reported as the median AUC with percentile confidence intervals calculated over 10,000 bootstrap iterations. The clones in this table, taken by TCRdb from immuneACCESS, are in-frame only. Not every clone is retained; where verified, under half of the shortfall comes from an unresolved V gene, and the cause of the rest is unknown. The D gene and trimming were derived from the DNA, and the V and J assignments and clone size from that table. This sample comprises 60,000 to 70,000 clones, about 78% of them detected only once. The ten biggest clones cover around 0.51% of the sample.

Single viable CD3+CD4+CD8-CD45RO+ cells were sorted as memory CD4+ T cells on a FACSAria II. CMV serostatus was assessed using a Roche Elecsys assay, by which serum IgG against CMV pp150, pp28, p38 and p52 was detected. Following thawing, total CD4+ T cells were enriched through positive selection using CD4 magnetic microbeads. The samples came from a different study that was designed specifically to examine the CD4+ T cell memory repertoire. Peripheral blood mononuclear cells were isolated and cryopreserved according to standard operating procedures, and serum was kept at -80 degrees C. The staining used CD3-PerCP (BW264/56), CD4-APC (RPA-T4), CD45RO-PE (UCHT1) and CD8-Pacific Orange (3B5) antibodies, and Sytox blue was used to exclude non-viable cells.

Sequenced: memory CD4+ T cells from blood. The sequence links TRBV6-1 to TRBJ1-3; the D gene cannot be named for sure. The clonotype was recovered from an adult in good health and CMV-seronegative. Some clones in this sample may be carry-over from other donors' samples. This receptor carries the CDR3 CALSPGFGNTIYF. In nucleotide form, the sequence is TGTGCCTTAAGCCCCGGATTTGGAAACACCATATATTTT.